Included here is one T cell receptor beta chain sequence, with context. Its antigen is undetermined. A single record per CDR3 protein comes from TCRdb applying MiXCR to the RACE reads. Of 40,000 to 60,000 distinct CDR3 sequences in the sample, around 9% were seen once. The CDR3 is 14 amino acids. Germline V gene lookup returns CDR1 MDHEN and CDR2 SYDVKM. Trimming cost V 6 bases and J 1 base; bases outside gene matches: 6. This sample is part of a study of human T cells and chemical hapten exposure. The wider study: TCR yields per sample varied, mainly owing to small pooled library volume differences.

Broader study findings: The count of PT1 expanded TCRs correlated positively with patch test score.

Described time point: patch test 1, 2 weeks after DPC sensitization. Treatment reported: therapeutic diphenylcyclopropenone sensitization with weekly scalp DPC. The sequence was collected from a woman between 45 and 60 years old with alopecia areata. Some clones in this sample may be carry-over from other donors' samples. This material consisted of whole blood, taken in connection with sensitization to the hapten diphenylcyclopropenone (DPC). The chain recombines TRBV28 with TRBJ2-7, with 7 nucleotides matching TRBD1. CDR3 sequence reads: CASSAGTDSYEQYF. CDR3 DNA sequence: TGTGCCAGCAGCGCCGGGACAGATTCCTACGAGCAGTACTTC.